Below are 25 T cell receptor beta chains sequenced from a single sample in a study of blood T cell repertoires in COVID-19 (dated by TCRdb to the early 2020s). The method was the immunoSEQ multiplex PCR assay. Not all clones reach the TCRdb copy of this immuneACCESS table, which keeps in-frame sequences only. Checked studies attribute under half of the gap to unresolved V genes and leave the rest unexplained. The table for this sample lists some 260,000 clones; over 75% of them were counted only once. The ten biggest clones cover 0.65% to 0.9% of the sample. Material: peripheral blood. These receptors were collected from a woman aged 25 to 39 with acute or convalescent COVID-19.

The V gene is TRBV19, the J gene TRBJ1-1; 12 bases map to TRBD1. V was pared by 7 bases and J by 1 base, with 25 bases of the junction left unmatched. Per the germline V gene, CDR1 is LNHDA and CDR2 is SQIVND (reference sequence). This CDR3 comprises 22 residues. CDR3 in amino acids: CASIDTQGQGALVTRPNTEAFF. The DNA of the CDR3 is TGTGCCAGTATCGATACTCAGGGACAGGGGGCGCTTGTGACTAGGCCGAACACTGAAGCTTTCTTT.

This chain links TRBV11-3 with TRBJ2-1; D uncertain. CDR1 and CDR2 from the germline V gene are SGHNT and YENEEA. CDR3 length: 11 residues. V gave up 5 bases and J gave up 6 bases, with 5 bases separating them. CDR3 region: CASSQSNEQFF. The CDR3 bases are TGTGCCAGCAGCCAGTCCAATGAGCAGTTCTTC.

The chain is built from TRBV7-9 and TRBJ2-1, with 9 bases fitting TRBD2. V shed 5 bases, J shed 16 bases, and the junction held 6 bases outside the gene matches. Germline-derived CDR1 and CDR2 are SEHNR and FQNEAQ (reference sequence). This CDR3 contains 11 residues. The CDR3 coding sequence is TGTGCCAGCAGCGAGACTAGCGGCCCCTTCTTC. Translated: CASSETSGPFF.

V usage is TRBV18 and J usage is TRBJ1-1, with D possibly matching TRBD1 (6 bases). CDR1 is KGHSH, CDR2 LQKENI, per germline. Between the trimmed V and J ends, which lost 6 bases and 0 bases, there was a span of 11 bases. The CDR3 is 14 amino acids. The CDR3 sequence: CASSGQNMNTEAFF. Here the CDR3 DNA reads TGTGCCAGCTCCGGACAGAACATGAACACTGAAGCTTTCTTT.

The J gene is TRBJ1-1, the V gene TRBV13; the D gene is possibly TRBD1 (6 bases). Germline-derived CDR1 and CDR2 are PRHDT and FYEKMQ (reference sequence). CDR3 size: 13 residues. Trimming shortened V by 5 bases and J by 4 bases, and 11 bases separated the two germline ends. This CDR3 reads CASSISGVTEAFF. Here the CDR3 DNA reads TGTGCCAGCAGCATCTCAGGGGTCACTGAAGCTTTCTTT. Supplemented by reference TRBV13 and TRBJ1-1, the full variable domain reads AAGVIQSPRHLIKEKRETATLKCYPIPRHDTVYWYQQGPGQDPQFLISFYEKMQSDKGSIPDRFSAQQFSDYHSELNMSSLELGDSALYFCASSISGVTEAFFGQGTRLTVV.

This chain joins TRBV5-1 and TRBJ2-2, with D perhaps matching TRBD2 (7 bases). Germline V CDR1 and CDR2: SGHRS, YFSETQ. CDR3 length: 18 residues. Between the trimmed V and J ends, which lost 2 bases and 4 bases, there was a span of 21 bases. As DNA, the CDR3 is TGCGCCAGCAGCTTCTTGGGTGTGGCGGGGGCGAGCACCGGGGAGCTGTTTTTT. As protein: CASSFLGVAGASTGELFF.

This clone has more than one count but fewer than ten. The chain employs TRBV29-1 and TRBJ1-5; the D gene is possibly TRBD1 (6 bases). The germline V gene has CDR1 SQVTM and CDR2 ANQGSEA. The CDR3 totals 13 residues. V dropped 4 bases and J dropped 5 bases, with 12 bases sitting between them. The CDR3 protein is CSVGWDKDQPQHF. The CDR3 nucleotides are TGCAGCGTTGGATGGGACAAAGATCAGCCCCAGCATTTT.

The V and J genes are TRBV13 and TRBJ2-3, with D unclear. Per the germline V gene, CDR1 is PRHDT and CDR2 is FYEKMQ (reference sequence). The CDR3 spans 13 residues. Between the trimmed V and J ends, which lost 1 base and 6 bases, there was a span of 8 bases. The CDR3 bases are TGTGCCAGCAGCTTAGAAGCTGCGGATACGCAGTATTTT. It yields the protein CASSLEAADTQYF.

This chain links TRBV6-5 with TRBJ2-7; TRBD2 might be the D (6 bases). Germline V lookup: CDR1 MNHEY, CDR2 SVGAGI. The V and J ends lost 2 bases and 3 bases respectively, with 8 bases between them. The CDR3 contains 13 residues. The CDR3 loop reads CASSYAGNYEQYF. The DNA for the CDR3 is TGTGCCAGCAGTTACGCGGGGAACTACGAGCAGTACTTC.

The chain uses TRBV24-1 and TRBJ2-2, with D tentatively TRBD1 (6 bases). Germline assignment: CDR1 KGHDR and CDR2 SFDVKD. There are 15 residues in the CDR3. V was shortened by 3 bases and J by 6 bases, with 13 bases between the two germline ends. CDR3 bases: TGTGCCACCAGTGATCCCGGGACAATCCCCGGGGAGCTGTTTTTT. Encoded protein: CATSDPGTIPGELFF.

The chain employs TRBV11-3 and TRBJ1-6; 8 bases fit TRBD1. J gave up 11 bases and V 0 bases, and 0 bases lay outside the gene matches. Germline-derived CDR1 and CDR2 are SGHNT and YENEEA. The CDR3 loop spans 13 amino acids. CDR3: CASSLEQGAPLHF. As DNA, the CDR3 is TGTGCCAGCAGCTTAGAACAGGGGGCACCCCTCCACTTT.

The CDR3 reads CASSQSLAGASDTQYF. The CDR3 DNA follows: TGCGCCAGCAGTCAATCACTAGCGGGAGCCTCAGATACGCAGTATTTT. The chain is built from TRBV23-1 and TRBJ2-3; 11 bases fit TRBD2. Being an ORF, TRBV23-1 has a function that is uncertain. CDR3 length equals 16 residues. V lost 0 bases and J lost 4; bases outside the gene matches: 3.

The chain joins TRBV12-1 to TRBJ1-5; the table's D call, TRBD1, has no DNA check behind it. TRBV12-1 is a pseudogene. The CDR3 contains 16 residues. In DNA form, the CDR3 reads TGTGCCAGCAGCACCGGGACAGCCGATAGCAATCAGCCCCAGCATTTT. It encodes CASSTGTADSNQPQHF.

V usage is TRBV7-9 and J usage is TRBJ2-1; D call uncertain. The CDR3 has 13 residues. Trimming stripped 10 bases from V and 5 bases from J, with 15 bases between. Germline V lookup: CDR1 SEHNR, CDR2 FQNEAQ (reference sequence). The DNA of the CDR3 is TGTGCCACGTTTAATCCGTTTGACAATGAGCAGTTCTTC. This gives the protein CATFNPFDNEQFF.

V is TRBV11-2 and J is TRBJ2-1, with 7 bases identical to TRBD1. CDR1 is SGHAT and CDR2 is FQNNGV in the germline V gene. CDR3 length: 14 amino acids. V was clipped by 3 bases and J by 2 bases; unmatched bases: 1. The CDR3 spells CASSLTGPYNEQFF. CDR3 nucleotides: TGTGCCAGCAGCTTGACAGGGCCCTACAATGAGCAGTTCTTC.

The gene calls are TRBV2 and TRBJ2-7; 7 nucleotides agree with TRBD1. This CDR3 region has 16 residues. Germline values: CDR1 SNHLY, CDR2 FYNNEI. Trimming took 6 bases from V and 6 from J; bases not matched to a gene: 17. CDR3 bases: TGTGCCAGCAGGGGGGACAGAATATTAATCAATCCCGAGCAGTACTTC. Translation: CASRGDRILINPEQYF.

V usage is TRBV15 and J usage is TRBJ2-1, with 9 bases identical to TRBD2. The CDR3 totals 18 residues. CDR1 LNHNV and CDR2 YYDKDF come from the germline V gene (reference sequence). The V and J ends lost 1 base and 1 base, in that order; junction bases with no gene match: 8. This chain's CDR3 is CATSRGWGAGGSYNEQFF. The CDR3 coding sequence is TGTGCCACCAGCAGAGGCTGGGGAGCGGGAGGTTCCTACAATGAGCAGTTCTTC.

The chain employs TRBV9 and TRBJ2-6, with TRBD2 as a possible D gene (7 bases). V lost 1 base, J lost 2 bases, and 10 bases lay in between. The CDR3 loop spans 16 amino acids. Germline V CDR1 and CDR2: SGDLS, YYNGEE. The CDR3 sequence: CASSVTGGAGANVLTF. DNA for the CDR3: TGTGCCAGCAGCGTAACGGGGGGCGCTGGGGCCAACGTCCTGACTTTC.

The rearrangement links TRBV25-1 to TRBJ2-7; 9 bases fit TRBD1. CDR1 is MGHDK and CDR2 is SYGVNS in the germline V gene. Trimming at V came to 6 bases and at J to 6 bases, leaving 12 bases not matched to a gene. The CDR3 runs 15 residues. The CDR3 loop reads CASRTGGAGFSEQYF. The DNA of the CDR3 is TGTGCCAGCAGAACAGGGGGCGCGGGGTTTTCCGAGCAGTACTTC.

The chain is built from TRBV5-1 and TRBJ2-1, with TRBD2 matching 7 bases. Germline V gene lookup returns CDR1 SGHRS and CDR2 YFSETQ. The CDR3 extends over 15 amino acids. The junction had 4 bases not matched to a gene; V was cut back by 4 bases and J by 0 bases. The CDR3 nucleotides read TGCGCCAGCAGCCCTAGCGGAAACTCCTACAATGAGCAGTTCTTC. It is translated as CASSPSGNSYNEQFF.

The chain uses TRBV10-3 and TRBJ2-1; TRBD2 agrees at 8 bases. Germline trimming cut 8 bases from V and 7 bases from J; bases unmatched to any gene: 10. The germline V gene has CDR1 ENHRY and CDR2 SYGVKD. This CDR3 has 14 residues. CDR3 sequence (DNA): TGTGCCATCTGGGATAGCGGGGTCCAAAATGAGCAGTTCTTC. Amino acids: CAIWDSGVQNEQFF.

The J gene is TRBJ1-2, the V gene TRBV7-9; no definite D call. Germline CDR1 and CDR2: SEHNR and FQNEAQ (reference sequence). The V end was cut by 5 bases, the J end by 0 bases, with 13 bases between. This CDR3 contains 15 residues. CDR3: CASSPPILPNYGYTF. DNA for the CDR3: TGTGCCAGCAGCCCGCCTATCTTGCCTAACTATGGCTACACCTTC.

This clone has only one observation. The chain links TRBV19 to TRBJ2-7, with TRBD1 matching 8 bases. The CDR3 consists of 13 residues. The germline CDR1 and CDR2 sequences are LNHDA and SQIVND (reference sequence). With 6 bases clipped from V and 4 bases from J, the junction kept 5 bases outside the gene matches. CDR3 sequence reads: CASSRTGMYEQYF. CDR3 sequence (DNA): TGTGCCAGTAGCAGGACAGGGATGTACGAGCAGTACTTC.

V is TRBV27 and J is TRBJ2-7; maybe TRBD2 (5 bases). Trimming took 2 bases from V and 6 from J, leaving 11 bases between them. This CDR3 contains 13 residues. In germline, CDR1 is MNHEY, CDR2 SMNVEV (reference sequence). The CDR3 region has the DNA TGTGCCAGCAGTTTAGGGCTAGCAGGCGAGCAGTACTTC. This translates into CASSLGLAGEQYF.

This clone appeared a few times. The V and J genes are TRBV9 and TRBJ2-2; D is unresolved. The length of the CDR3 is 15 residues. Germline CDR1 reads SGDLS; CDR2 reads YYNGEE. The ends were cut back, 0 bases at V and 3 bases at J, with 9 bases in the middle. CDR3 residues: CASSVGPIDTGELFF. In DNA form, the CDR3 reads TGTGCCAGCAGCGTAGGCCCCATAGACACCGGGGAGCTGTTTTTT.